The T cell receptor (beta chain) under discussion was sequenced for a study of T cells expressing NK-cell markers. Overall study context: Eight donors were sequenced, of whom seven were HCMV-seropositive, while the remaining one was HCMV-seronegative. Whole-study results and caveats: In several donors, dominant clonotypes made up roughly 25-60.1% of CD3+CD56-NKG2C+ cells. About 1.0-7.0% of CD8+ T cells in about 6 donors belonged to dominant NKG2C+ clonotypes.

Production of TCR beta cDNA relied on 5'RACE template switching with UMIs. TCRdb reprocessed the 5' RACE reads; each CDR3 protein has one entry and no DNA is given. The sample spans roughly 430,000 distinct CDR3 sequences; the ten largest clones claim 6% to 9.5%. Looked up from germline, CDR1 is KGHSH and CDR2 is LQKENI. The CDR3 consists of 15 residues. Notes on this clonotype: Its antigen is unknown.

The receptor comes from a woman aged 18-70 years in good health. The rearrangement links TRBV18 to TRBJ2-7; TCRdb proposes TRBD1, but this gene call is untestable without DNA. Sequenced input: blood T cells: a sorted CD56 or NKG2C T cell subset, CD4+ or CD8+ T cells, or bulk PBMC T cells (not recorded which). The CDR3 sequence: CASSELGTGGNEQYF.